The 29 T cell receptor beta chains below all came from one sample that was sequenced in a study of early T cells in non-severe SARS-CoV-2 infection. TCRdb re-analysed the 5' RACE reads in MiXCR, keeping a single row per CDR3 protein. The sample holds roughly 53,000 distinct CDR3 sequences, 9.3% seen once. The sample consisted of whole blood. The receptors stem from an adult who was a healthcare worker with PCR-confirmed SARS-CoV-2 infection or an uninfected control (not recorded which).

This clonotype showed up many times. V usage is TRBV7-3 and J usage is TRBJ2-7; D is unclear. Trimming stripped 2 bases from V and 3 bases from J, with 14 bases between. Germline V gene lookup returns CDR1 SGHTA and CDR2 FQGTGA. The CDR3 has 15 amino acids. CDR3 sequence (DNA): TGTGCCAGCAGCTTAGAGGCAGCTCCCATCTACGAGCAGTACTTC. It specifies CASSLEAAPIYEQYF.

This clonotype has only a few counts. The chain uses TRBV4-1 and TRBJ2-3; D is uncertain. The CDR3 loop spans 18 amino acids. The V end was cut by 1 base, the J end by 0 bases, with 17 bases between. Germline V CDR1 and CDR2: MGHRA, YSYEKL. The CDR3, as DNA: TGCGCCAGCAGCCAAGTGGACGGCCGTCGCGTGAGCACAGATACGCAGTATTTT. Residues: CASSQVDGRRVSTDTQYF.

This clonotype showed up just a few times. The chain carries TRBV7-3 and TRBJ2-3, with D maybe TRBD2 (6 bases). Germline V gene sequence: CDR1 SGHTA, CDR2 FQGTGA. This CDR3 region has 15 residues. V was cut by 4 bases and J by 0 bases, with 11 bases left in between. DNA of the CDR3: TGTGCCAGCAGCTCACGGGGGTCTAGCACAGATACGCAGTATTTT. Protein sequence: CASSSRGSSTDTQYF.

The rearrangement uses TRBV11-1 and TRBJ1-1; D gene ambiguous. V was trimmed by 0 bases and J by 2 bases, leaving 7 bases between them. Germline-derived CDR1 and CDR2 are SGHAT and FQDESV (reference sequence). The CDR3 has 14 residues. For the CDR3, the DNA is TGTGCCAGCAGCTTAGCATCCCATAACACTGAAGCTTTCTTT. Protein: CASSLASHNTEAFF.

This clonotype was recorded a few times. The chain has TRBV30 and TRBJ2-7; D call uncertain. Trimming left V 0 bases short and J 6 bases short, with 12 bases between. The CDR3 sequence is 13 residues long. CDR1 is GTSNPN, CDR2 SVGIG, per germline (reference sequence). The CDR3 protein is CAWSVQPSREQYF. The CDR3 bases are TGTGCCTGGAGTGTACAACCTAGTCGCGAGCAGTACTTC. Full variable domain (rest looked up from reference TRBV30 and TRBJ2-7): SQTIHQWPATLVQPVGSPLSLECTVEGTSNPNLYWYRQAAGRGLQLLFYSVGIGQISSEVPQNLSASRPQDRQFILSSKKLLLSDSGFYLCAWSVQPSREQYFGPGTRLTVT.

This clonotype was observed a few times. The chain employs TRBV6-5 and TRBJ2-7; 7 positions agree with TRBD2. Germline CDR1 MNHEY, CDR2 SVGAGI. J gave up 2 bases and V 2 bases, and 3 bases lay outside the gene matches. The CDR3 consists of 14 residues. CDR3 in amino acids: CASSYLAGAYEQYF. DNA of the CDR3: TGTGCCAGCAGTTACCTGGCGGGGGCCTACGAGCAGTACTTC.

This clonotype occurred a few times. The chain uses TRBV20-1 and TRBJ2-5; a possible D gene is TRBD1 (5 bases). The CDR3 is made up of 14 amino acids. The V gene's germline CDR1 is DFQATT and CDR2 SNEGSKA (reference sequence). The V end was cut by 0 bases, the J end by 2 bases, with 10 bases between. The CDR3 spells CSARDQGRQETQYF. The CDR3, as DNA: TGCAGTGCTAGAGATCAGGGCAGGCAAGAGACCCAGTACTTC.

This clonotype appeared many times. V usage is TRBV5-1 and J usage is TRBJ1-5; TRBD1 aligns across 7 bases. The germline gives CDR1 SGHRS, CDR2 YFSETQ. The trim removed 5 bases at V and 1 base at J, leaving 18 bases unmatched. The CDR3 totals 19 residues. The CDR3 DNA reads TGCGCCAGCAGTCCTACCGCTTCCACAGGGGCCACCAGCAATCAGCCCCAGCATTTT. Translated: CASSPTASTGATSNQPQHF.

This clonotype was detected ten times or more. The chain couples TRBV12-3 or TRBV12-4 to TRBJ1-1; the match to TRBD1 covers 7 bases. With V trimmed by 7 bases and J by 8 bases, 7 bases remained unmatched. The CDR3 spans 12 residues. CDR3 nucleotide sequence: TGTGCCAGCACCCCGGGGGACAGAGAAGCTTTCTTT. As protein: CASTPGDREAFF.

This clonotype turned up a few times. This chain uses TRBV6-6 with TRBJ2-5, with D perhaps TRBD2 (6 bases). Trimming removed 6 bases from V and 4 bases from J, with 15 bases in between. CDR1 is MNHNY and CDR2 is SVGAGI in the germline V gene (reference sequence). The CDR3 loop spans 14 amino acids. DNA for the CDR3: TGTGCCAGCAGCTCGGACGCGGAGGGAGAGACCCAGTACTTC. As protein: CASSSDAEGETQYF.

This clonotype has a count of ten or more. The chain combines TRBV12-3 or TRBV12-4 with TRBJ2-3; unclear D gene. Trimming removed 6 bases from V and 6 bases from J, with 13 bases in between. CDR3 size: 13 residues. This CDR3 reads CASSALHGDTQYF. The CDR3 region has the DNA TGTGCCAGCAGCGCTCTCCACGGGGATACGCAGTATTTT.

In nucleotides, the CDR3 is TGCGCCAGCAGCTTGGGAGAAGCCGTCGGGAAAGCAGAACTGTTTTTT. Its translation: CASSLGEAVGKAELFF. The chain carries TRBV5-1 and TRBJ1-4; D is undetermined. The CDR3 is 16 amino acids. The germline CDR1 and CDR2 sequences are SGHRS and YFSETQ. The V gene lost 0 bases and the J gene lost 12 bases, with 21 bases spanning the gap. Full variable domain (rest looked up from reference TRBV5-1 and TRBJ1-4): KAGVTQTPRYLIKTRGQQVTLSCSPISGHRSVSWYQQTPGQGLQFLFEYFSETQRNKGNFPGRFSGRQFSNSRSEMNVSTLELGDSALYLCASSLGEAVGKAELFFGSGTQLSVL.

This clonotype has just a few counts. V usage is TRBV5-1 and J usage is TRBJ1-4, with D tentatively TRBD1 (6 bases). CDR1 is SGHRS and CDR2 is YFSETQ in the germline V gene. The CDR3 covers 14 residues. V lost 1 base and J 8 bases, leaving 12 bases between the germline ends. In nucleotides, the CDR3 is TGCGCCAGCAGCTTGACACAGGGAGAAGAAAAACTGTTTTTT. This encodes CASSLTQGEEKLFF.

This clonotype was observed a few times. The J gene is TRBJ1-5, the V gene TRBV20-1, with TRBD1 matching 7 bases. V lost 6 bases, J lost 2 bases, and 4 bases stayed unmatched. Germline assignment: CDR1 DFQATT and CDR2 SNEGSKA (reference sequence). This CDR3 spans 13 amino acids. The DNA of the CDR3 is TGCAGTGCAGCAACAGGGGGCAATCAGCCCCAGCATTTT. Its protein product is CSAATGGNQPQHF.

The chain joins TRBV2 to TRBJ2-7; 7 bases are shared with TRBD1. Germline-derived CDR1 and CDR2 are SNHLY and FYNNEI. This CDR3 contains 13 residues. J was trimmed by 0 bases and V by 6 bases; bases with no gene match: 2. The CDR3: CASRDRSSYEQYF. CDR3 nucleotide sequence: TGTGCCAGCAGGGACAGGAGCTCCTACGAGCAGTACTTC.

This clonotype was detected only a few times. J is TRBJ1-6 and V is TRBV12-3 or TRBV12-4; 9 nucleotides agree with TRBD1. The V segment lost 5 bases and the J segment 6 bases; nucleotides outside the gene matches: 2. This CDR3 has 14 residues. The CDR3 region has the DNA TGTGCCAGCAGTCGACAGGGGGGTAATTCACCCCTCCACTTT. Its translation is CASSRQGGNSPLHF.

This clonotype has only a few counts. The V and J genes are TRBV5-1 and TRBJ2-7; TRBD1 is a possible D gene (5 bases). V lost 4 bases and J 6 bases, leaving 17 bases between the germline ends. This CDR3 is built from 14 residues. Germline CDR1 SGHRS, CDR2 YFSETQ. For the CDR3, the DNA is TGCGCCAGCAGCACGACAGCCAATACGTTCGAGCAGTACTTC. As protein: CASSTTANTFEQYF. Drawing the rest from reference TRBV5-1 and TRBJ2-7, the complete variable domain is KAGVTQTPRYLIKTRGQQVTLSCSPISGHRSVSWYQQTPGQGLQFLFEYFSETQRNKGNFPGRFSGRQFSNSRSEMNVSTLELGDSALYLCASSTTANTFEQYFGPGTRLTVT.

This clonotype has a count of ten or more. The chain employs TRBV12-3 or TRBV12-4 and TRBJ2-3; TRBD2 aligns across 7 bases. With 1 base clipped from V and 1 base from J, the junction kept 2 bases outside the gene matches. The CDR3 spans 15 residues. The CDR3 spells CASSLGGGGTDTQYF. In DNA form, the CDR3 reads TGTGCCAGCAGTTTAGGTGGGGGGGGCACAGATACGCAGTATTTT.

In its sample, this clonotype was seen a few times. This chain connects TRBV9 to TRBJ1-1; D is unresolved. Looked up from germline, CDR1 is SGDLS and CDR2 is YYNGEE. The germline V and J ends were trimmed by 0 bases and 0 bases, with 6 bases remaining between them. The CDR3 extends over 14 amino acids. The CDR3: CASSVGVMNTEAFF. The CDR3 coding sequence is TGTGCCAGCAGCGTAGGGGTCATGAACACTGAAGCTTTCTTT.

This clonotype was seen at least ten times. This chain uses TRBV12-3 or TRBV12-4 with TRBJ1-1; 9 bases fit TRBD1. The length of the CDR3 is 12 residues. V was clipped by 5 bases and J by 8 bases; unmatched bases: 3. The CDR3 region is CASSQGTGEAFF. DNA of the CDR3: TGTGCCAGCAGTCAAGGGACAGGGGAAGCTTTCTTT.

This clonotype showed up many times. The J gene is TRBJ1-5, the V gene TRBV2, with a weak D call TRBD1 (6 bases). Germline assignment: CDR1 SNHLY and CDR2 FYNNEI. CDR3 length: 16 residues. V dropped 3 bases and J dropped 1 base, with 13 bases sitting between them. The CDR3 spells CASSEDSDLSNQPQHF. CDR3 coding DNA: TGTGCCAGCAGTGAGGACAGCGACCTAAGCAATCAGCCCCAGCATTTT.

This clonotype was seen a handful of times. J is TRBJ2-5 and V is TRBV2; possibly TRBD1 for D (6 bases). V lost 6 bases, J lost 8 bases, and 13 bases lay in between. The CDR3 sequence is 12 residues long. Germline V gene lookup returns CDR1 SNHLY and CDR2 FYNNEI. The CDR3 bases are TGTGCCAGCAGCTCCACCAGGGGAACCCAGTACTTC. It is translated as CASSSTRGTQYF.

Many counts were recorded for this clonotype. The V gene is TRBV29-1, the J gene TRBJ2-1; TRBD2 matches at 14 bases. Germline values: CDR1 SQVTM, CDR2 ANQGSEA. The length of the CDR3 is 15 residues. Trimming cost V 5 bases and J 7 bases; bases outside gene matches: 7. The CDR3 loop is CSVQLGLAGGNEQFF. As DNA, the CDR3 is TGCAGCGTTCAACTAGGACTAGCGGGGGGTAATGAGCAGTTCTTC.

This clonotype was seen more than once but under ten times. The chain employs TRBV7-6 and TRBJ1-5; TRBD1 is a possible D gene (5 bases). Germline V gene data show CDR1 as SGHVS and CDR2 as FNYEAQ. This CDR3 has 16 amino acids. Trimming stripped 4 bases from V and 2 bases from J, with 15 bases between. The CDR3 is CASSSGTYEGNQPQHF. The DNA for the CDR3 is TGTGCCAGCAGCTCTGGGACTTACGAGGGCAATCAGCCCCAGCATTTT.

This clonotype was observed a few times. The V and J genes are TRBV6-1 and TRBJ2-3; 9 bases are a match to TRBD2. Germline V gives CDR1 MNHNS, CDR2 SASEGT. V lost 8 bases, J lost 5 bases, and 8 bases stayed unmatched. CDR3 size: 14 residues. CDR3 residues: CASGASGEIDTQYF. As DNA, the CDR3 is TGTGCCAGCGGGGCTAGCGGGGAGATAGATACGCAGTATTTT.

A few counts support this clonotype. The chain recombines TRBV25-1 with TRBJ1-5, with a possible D match to TRBD1 (5 bases). Germline-derived CDR1 and CDR2 are MGHDK and SYGVNS. CDR3 length: 13 residues. V lost 11 bases to trimming and J lost 3 bases, with 14 bases between them. The CDR3 nucleotides read TGTGCCCGGGGCAGGGTCTCCAATCAGCCCCAGCATTTT. Protein sequence: CARGRVSNQPQHF.

This clonotype was seen ten or more times. The chain is built from TRBV6-6 and TRBJ2-2, with 9 bases identical to TRBD2. Germline V gives CDR1 MNHNY, CDR2 SVGAGI (reference sequence). V lost 5 bases, J lost 0 bases, and 4 bases stayed unmatched. The CDR3 totals 16 residues. CDR3 loop: CASSRTSAANTGELFF. CDR3 DNA sequence: TGTGCCAGCAGTCGGACTAGCGCGGCGAACACCGGGGAGCTGTTTTTT.

This clonotype was observed a handful of times. V is TRBV3-1 and J is TRBJ2-7, with D perhaps matching TRBD1 or TRBD2 (5 bases each). Trimming took 5 bases from V and 6 from J, leaving 11 bases between them. Germline CDR1 reads LGHDT; CDR2 reads YNNKEL (reference sequence). The CDR3 totals 12 residues. The CDR3 sequence is CASSFQRGEQYF. The CDR3 bases are TGTGCCAGCAGCTTTCAGAGGGGCGAGCAGTACTTC.

The chain is built from TRBV4-1 and TRBJ2-1, with D possibly being TRBD2 (5 bases). This CDR3 spans 12 amino acids. Trimming removed 8 bases at V and 7 bases at J, with 12 bases between. Germline CDR1 reads MGHRA; CDR2 reads YSYEKL. The DNA of the CDR3 is TGCGCCAGCCGGGGAGTCAGGAATGAGCAGTTCTTC. Its protein product is CASRGVRNEQFF.